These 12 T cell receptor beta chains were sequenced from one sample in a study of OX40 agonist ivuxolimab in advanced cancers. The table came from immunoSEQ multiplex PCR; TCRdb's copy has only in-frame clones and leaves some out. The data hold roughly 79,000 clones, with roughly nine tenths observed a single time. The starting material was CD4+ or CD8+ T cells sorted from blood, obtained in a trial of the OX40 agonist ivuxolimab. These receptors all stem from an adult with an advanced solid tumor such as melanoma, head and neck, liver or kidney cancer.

Here the CDR3 DNA reads TGCGCCAGCAGCCAATCCTCTAGGGCAGGGGGCGGTCAGCCCCAGCATTTT. This gives the protein CASSQSSRAGGGQPQHF. The V gene is TRBV4-1, the J gene TRBJ1-5; 8 bases match TRBD1. With V trimmed by 2 bases and J by 6 bases, 12 bases remained unmatched. The CDR3 is 17 residues long. Looked up from germline, CDR1 is MGHRA and CDR2 is YSYEKL.

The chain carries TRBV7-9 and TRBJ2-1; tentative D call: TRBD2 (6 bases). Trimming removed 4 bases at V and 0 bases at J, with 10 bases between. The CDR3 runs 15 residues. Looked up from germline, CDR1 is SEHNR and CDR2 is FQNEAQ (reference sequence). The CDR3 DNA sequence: TGTGCCAGCAGCTACGACGGGAGCTCCTACAATGAGCAGTTCTTC. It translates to CASSYDGSSYNEQFF.

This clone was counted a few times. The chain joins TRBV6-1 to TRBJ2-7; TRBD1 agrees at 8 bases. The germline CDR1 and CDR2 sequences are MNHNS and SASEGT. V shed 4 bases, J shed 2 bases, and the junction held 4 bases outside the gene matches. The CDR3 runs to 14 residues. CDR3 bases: TGTGCCAGCAGTGTAGGGGACAGGACCTACGAGCAGTACTTC. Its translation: CASSVGDRTYEQYF.

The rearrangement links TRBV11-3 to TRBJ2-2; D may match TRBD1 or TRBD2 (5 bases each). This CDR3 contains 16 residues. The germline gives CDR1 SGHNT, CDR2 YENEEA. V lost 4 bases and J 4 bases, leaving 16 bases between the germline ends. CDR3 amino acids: CASSSNRDRATGELFF. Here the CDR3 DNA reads TGTGCCAGCAGCTCGAACCGGGACCGAGCCACCGGGGAGCTGTTTTTT.

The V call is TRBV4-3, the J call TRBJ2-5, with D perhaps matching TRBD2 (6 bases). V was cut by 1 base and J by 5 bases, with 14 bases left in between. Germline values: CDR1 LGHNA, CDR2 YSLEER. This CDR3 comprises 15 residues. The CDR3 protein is CASSQVGQEGETQYF. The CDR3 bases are TGCGCCAGCAGCCAAGTAGGTCAGGAGGGGGAGACCCAGTACTTC.

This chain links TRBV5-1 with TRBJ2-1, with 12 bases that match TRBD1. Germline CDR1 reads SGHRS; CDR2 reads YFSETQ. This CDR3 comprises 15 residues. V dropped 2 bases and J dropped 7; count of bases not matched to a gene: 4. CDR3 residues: CASSLGTGGENEQFF. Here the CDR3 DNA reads TGCGCCAGCAGCTTAGGGACAGGGGGCGAAAATGAGCAGTTCTTC.

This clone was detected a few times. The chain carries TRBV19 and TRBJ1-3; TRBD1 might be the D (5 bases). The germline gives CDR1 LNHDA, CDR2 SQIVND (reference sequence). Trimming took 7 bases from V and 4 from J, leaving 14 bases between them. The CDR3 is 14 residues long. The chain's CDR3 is CASTAQGPGNTIYF. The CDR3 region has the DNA TGTGCCAGTACCGCGCAGGGCCCGGGAAACACCATATATTTT.

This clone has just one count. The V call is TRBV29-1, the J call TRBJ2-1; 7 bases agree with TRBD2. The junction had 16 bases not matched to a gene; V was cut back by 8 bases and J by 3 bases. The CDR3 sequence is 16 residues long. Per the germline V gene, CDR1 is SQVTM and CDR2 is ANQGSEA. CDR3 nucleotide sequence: TGCAGCCTTGTCTATCAGAAAGGCGGGGGCTACAATGAGCAGTTCTTC. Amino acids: CSLVYQKGGGYNEQFF.

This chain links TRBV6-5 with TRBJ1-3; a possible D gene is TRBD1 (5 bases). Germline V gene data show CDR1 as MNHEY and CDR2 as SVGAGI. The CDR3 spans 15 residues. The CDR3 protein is CAARGAAEAGNTIYF. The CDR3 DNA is TGTGCTGCTCGCGGGGCAGCCGAGGCGGGAAACACCATATATTTT.

The CDR3 here is CASSLVAGQHEQYF. The CDR3 bases are TGTGCCAGCAGTTTAGTGGCAGGGCAACACGAGCAGTACTTC. V gene TRBV28 combines with J gene TRBJ2-7, with TRBD1 as a possible D gene (5 bases). Per the germline V gene, CDR1 is MDHEN and CDR2 is SYDVKM. CDR3 length: 14 amino acids. V lost 2 bases to trimming and J lost 5 bases, with 13 bases between them. The full variable domain, rest sourced from reference TRBV28 and TRBJ2-7, is DVKVTQSSRYLVKRTGEKVFLECVQDMDHENMFWYRQDPGLGLRLIYFSYDVKMKEKGDIPEGYSVSREKKERFSLILESASTNQTSMYLCASSLVAGQHEQYFGPGTRLTVT.

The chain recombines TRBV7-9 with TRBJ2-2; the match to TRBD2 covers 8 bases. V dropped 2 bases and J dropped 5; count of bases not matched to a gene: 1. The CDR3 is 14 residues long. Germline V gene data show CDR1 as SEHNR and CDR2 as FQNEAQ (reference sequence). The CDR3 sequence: CASSLPGGTGELFF. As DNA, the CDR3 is TGTGCCAGCAGCTTACCGGGGGGGACCGGGGAGCTGTTTTTT.

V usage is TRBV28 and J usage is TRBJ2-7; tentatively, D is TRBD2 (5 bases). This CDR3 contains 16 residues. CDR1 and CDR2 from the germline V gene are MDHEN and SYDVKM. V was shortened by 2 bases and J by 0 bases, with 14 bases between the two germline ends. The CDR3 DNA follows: TGTGCCAGCAGTTTAACGGGGAACAAGCTCTCCTACGAGCAGTACTTC. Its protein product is CASSLTGNKLSYEQYF.